The entry that follows covers one T cell receptor (beta chain) sequence. Its antigen is unidentified. In the study's own analysis: ImmunoSEQ supplied junction-only sequences lacking quality scores, so filtering was different. Clones were sequenced by immunoSEQ multiplex PCR, and TCRdb holds only the in-frame ones, with some missing. V and J calls and clone size come straight from that table; D and trimming were deduced from the DNA. The sample records some 2,500,000 clones, about nine tenths being singletons. The data belong to a study of shared clonotypes between healthy human individuals. About the research overall: Three plates were used per donor for CD4 naive, three for CD4 memory, two for CD8 naive and one for CD8 memory.

This CDR3 has 15 residues. The germline V and J ends were trimmed by 0 bases and 7 bases, with 13 bases remaining between them. CDR1 is SGHKS and CDR2 is YYEKEE in the germline V gene (reference sequence). Study-level points and caveats: Clonotype sharing among the donors was expected to vary with sequencing depth. It was the non-shared clonotypes that had lower generation probabilities than clonotypes shared by all four donors.

The sequence derives from a man younger than 35 in good health. Some clones in this sample may be carry-over from other donors' samples. This sequence joins TRBV5-5 and TRBJ2-2; D is possibly TRBD1 (5 bases). The sample was naive CD4+ T cells from PBMCs. The sample's subset: CD45RA+ positively selected. The chain's CDR3 is CASSLVGAVDGELFF. The DNA of the CDR3 is TGTGCCAGCAGCTTGGTTGGGGCGGTCGACGGGGAGCTGTTTTTT.